This entry lists 32 T cell receptor beta chains sequenced from one sample in a study of blood T cell repertoires in COVID-19. Assay used: immunoSEQ multiplex PCR; TCRdb lists only in-frame clones, some missing. Among 150,000 to 200,000 clones listed, around 83% were seen once. Sequenced: peripheral blood. Receptors originate from a woman aged 25 to 39 with active or convalescent COVID-19.

The V call is TRBV2, the J call TRBJ2-1; weak D call: TRBD2 (5 bases). The germline V and J ends were trimmed by 8 bases and 4 bases, with 18 bases remaining between them. Germline V lookup: CDR1 SNHLY, CDR2 FYNNEI. The CDR3 covers 15 residues. In DNA form, the CDR3 reads TGTGCCAGCTCTGAACTAGAACCGGAATACAATGAGCAGTTCTTC. This sequence encodes CASSELEPEYNEQFF.

The V gene is TRBV7-9, the J gene TRBJ2-2; D is perhaps TRBD2 (6 bases). The V and J ends lost 3 bases and 2 bases respectively, with 10 bases between them. The CDR3 is made up of 15 amino acids. Per germline, CDR1 SEHNR and CDR2 FQNEAQ (reference sequence). DNA of the CDR3: TGTGCCAGCAGCTTTAGCGGCTATAACACCGGGGAGCTGTTTTTT. This gives the protein CASSFSGYNTGELFF.

The rearrangement links TRBV19 to TRBJ1-6; tentatively, D is TRBD1 (5 bases). The V gene lost 6 bases and the J gene lost 6 bases, with 18 bases spanning the gap. The germline V gene has CDR1 LNHDA and CDR2 SQIVND (reference sequence). The CDR3 contains 16 residues. In DNA form, the CDR3 reads TGTGCCAGTAGCCACATAGCGGGACGGAGTAATTCACCCCTCCACTTT. The encoded protein is CASSHIAGRSNSPLHF.

The chain uses TRBV7-9 and TRBJ1-5; D perhaps matches TRBD1 (5 bases). Germline assignment: CDR1 SEHNR and CDR2 FQNEAQ (reference sequence). The CDR3 totals 14 residues. Between the trimmed V and J ends, which lost 1 base and 3 bases, there was a span of 7 bases. CDR3 sequence: CASSLEGNNQPQHF. Here the CDR3 DNA reads TGTGCCAGCAGCTTAGAGGGGAACAATCAGCCCCAGCATTTT.

Many counts were recorded for this clone. This sequence joins TRBV19 and TRBJ1-2; D possibly corresponds to TRBD1 (6 bases). The V gene lost 6 bases and the J gene lost 2 bases, with 16 bases spanning the gap. Looked up from germline, CDR1 is LNHDA and CDR2 is SQIVND (reference sequence). This CDR3 is 15 amino acids long. The CDR3: CASSPWGQPNYGYTF. CDR3 bases: TGTGCCAGTAGCCCGTGGGGGCAGCCCAACTATGGCTACACCTTC.

The chain couples TRBV7-6 to TRBJ1-2; maybe TRBD1 (5 bases). Germline CDR1 reads SGHVS; CDR2 reads FNYEAQ. V was cut by 5 bases and J by 7 bases, with 11 bases left in between. There are 12 residues in the CDR3. The CDR3 DNA is TGTGCCAGCAGCCCTGGGACTACTGGCTACACCTTC. Translating gives CASSPGTTGYTF.

To note about this clone: At one end the junction does not follow the germline gene, possibly because of a read error. This chain joins TRBV6-5 and TRBJ2-7; 7 bases line up with TRBD1. The CDR3 spans 15 residues. Per germline, CDR1 MNHEY and CDR2 SVGAGI. The CDR3 loop reads CASRARQGFSHEQYF. The DNA of the CDR3 is TGTGCCAGCAGGGCACGACAGGGTTTCTCCCACGAGCAGTACTTC.

This sequence joins TRBV3-1 (or the pseudogene TRBV3-2) and TRBJ2-7; 12 bases fit TRBD1. The germline CDR1 and CDR2 sequences are LGHDT and YNNKEL (reference sequence). V lost 3 bases and J lost 3; bases outside the gene matches: 9. The CDR3 runs 17 residues. CDR3 DNA: TGTGCCAGCAGCCACGGGACAGGGGGCTTCTCGCGCTACGAGCAGTACTTC. It translates to CASSHGTGGFSRYEQYF.

This clone was counted a single time. The CDR3 here is CASAHPPGQGNEKLFF. CDR3 DNA sequence: TGTGCCAGTGCTCATCCCCCGGGACAGGGGAATGAAAAACTGTTTTTT. This chain links TRBV21-1 with TRBJ1-4; the table's D gene call, TRBD1, was not cross checked with the DNA. TRBV21-1 is marked as a pseudogene. The CDR3 has 16 amino acids.

The chain employs TRBV27 and TRBJ1-1, with unresolved D. Looked up from germline, CDR1 is MNHEY and CDR2 is SMNVEV (reference sequence). This CDR3 contains 15 residues. Trimming took 4 bases from V and 4 from J, leaving 16 bases between them. The CDR3 loop reads CASSSPTGTPTEAFF. The CDR3 nucleotides read TGTGCCAGCAGTTCCCCGACTGGTACCCCCACTGAAGCTTTCTTT.

The chain couples TRBV7-9 to TRBJ2-5; D is undetermined. This CDR3 has 13 amino acids. The germline gives CDR1 SEHNR, CDR2 FQNEAQ (reference sequence). Trimming left V 3 bases short and J 7 bases short, with 12 bases between. The CDR3: CASSLEYVGTQYF. The CDR3 DNA sequence: TGTGCCAGCAGCTTGGAGTACGTAGGGACCCAGTACTTC.

The chain has TRBV6-5 and TRBJ2-5; 7 positions agree with TRBD1. This CDR3 has 16 amino acids. Germline loops: CDR1 MNHEY, CDR2 SVGAGI. With 4 bases clipped from V and 0 bases from J, the junction kept 8 bases outside the gene matches. CDR3 in DNA: TGTGCCAGCAGTTCCCGACCGACAGGGTACCAAGAGACCCAGTACTTC. As protein: CASSSRPTGYQETQYF.

This chain joins TRBV6-1 and TRBJ1-4; weak D call: TRBD1 (5 bases). Germline assignment: CDR1 MNHNS and CDR2 SASEGT. The V gene lost 3 bases and the J gene lost 5 bases, with 16 bases spanning the gap. CDR3 length: 16 amino acids. CDR3 nucleotide sequence: TGTGCCAGCAGTGACCAATTCGGGGGAGGAAATGAAAAACTGTTTTTT. Translated, it gives CASSDQFGGGNEKLFF.

This clone has only a few counts. The sample contains more than one DNA sequence encoding this CDR3. The CDR3 region has the DNA TGTGCCTGGAGTCCCGGACAGCCGAACACTGAAGCTTTCTTT. This encodes CAWSPGQPNTEAFF. The chain links TRBV30 to TRBJ1-1, with D possibly being TRBD1 (6 bases). This CDR3 region has 14 residues. Deletions cut 2 bases from V and 1 base from J, with 11 bases between. The germline V gene has CDR1 GTSNPN and CDR2 SVGIG (reference sequence).

The chain recombines TRBV6-6 with TRBJ1-6; D gene unclear. Per germline, CDR1 MNHNY and CDR2 SVGAGI (reference sequence). The germline V and J ends were trimmed by 5 bases and 7 bases, with 9 bases remaining between them. This CDR3 has 13 residues. The CDR3 loop is CASSQTQNSPLHF. The CDR3 DNA reads as TGTGCCAGCAGTCAAACGCAGAATTCACCCCTCCACTTT.

This chain uses TRBV4-1 with TRBJ2-5, with D perhaps TRBD2 (5 bases). Germline CDR1 is MGHRA and CDR2 is YSYEKL. Trimming cost V 3 bases and J 5 bases, with 16 bases left between them. This CDR3 is built from 15 residues. In nucleotides, the CDR3 is TGCGCCAGCAGCCAGCTCGGGAACGCGGCGGAGACCCAGTACTTC. Translation: CASSQLGNAAETQYF.

This chain links TRBV19 with TRBJ1-1; D is perhaps TRBD1 (6 bases). Trimming pared 6 bases from V and 0 bases from J, leaving 17 bases between. Per germline, CDR1 LNHDA and CDR2 SQIVND (reference sequence). The CDR3 loop spans 16 amino acids. CDR3 bases: TGTGCCAGTAGCGCCCATCTAGGACAGTTGAACACTGAAGCTTTCTTT. It codes for CASSAHLGQLNTEAFF.

J is TRBJ2-7 and V is TRBV28, with TRBD1 matching 9 bases. CDR1 is MDHEN, CDR2 SYDVKM, per germline. V lost 4 bases to trimming and J lost 0 bases; unmatched junction nucleotides: 4. There are 15 residues in the CDR3. CDR3 coding DNA: TGTGCCAGCAGTTCGACAGGGGGAATCTCCTACGAGCAGTACTTC. Protein sequence: CASSSTGGISYEQYF.

V is TRBV6-5 and J is TRBJ1-1; D gene uncertain. Germline values: CDR1 MNHEY, CDR2 SVGAGI. CDR3 length equals 12 residues. V lost 6 bases and J lost 1, with 6 bases in between. The CDR3 region is CASSSGNTEAFF. CDR3 DNA sequence: TGTGCCAGCAGCTCGGGGAACACTGAAGCTTTCTTT.

The V and J genes are TRBV2 and TRBJ2-5, with TRBD2 identical over 10 bases. The CDR3 covers 14 residues. The germline V gene encodes CDR1 SNHLY and CDR2 FYNNEI. J gave up 2 bases and V 8 bases, and 5 bases lay outside the gene matches. The CDR3 sequence: CASLGTSEQETQYF. The CDR3 nucleotides read TGTGCCAGCCTTGGGACTAGCGAGCAAGAGACCCAGTACTTC.

Concerning this clone itself: At one boundary the junction diverges from the germline segment, which might be a read error. The V gene is TRBV27, the J gene TRBJ1-5, with TRBD1 matching over 7 bases. Germline-derived CDR1 and CDR2 are MNHEY and SMNVEV (reference sequence). The CDR3 runs 14 residues. This CDR3 is CASSPGQAVRPQHF. CDR3 bases: TGTGCTAGCAGTCCCGGACAGGCCGTGCGGCCCCAGCATTTT.

The chain is built from TRBV11-3 and TRBJ2-1; D perhaps matches TRBD1 (6 bases). This CDR3 spans 16 amino acids. V was trimmed by 2 bases and J by 4 bases, leaving 15 bases between them. Germline V gives CDR1 SGHNT, CDR2 YENEEA. The CDR3 DNA reads as TGTGCCAGCAGCTTAATCTCGACAGGAAGGTACAATGAGCAGTTCTTC. Translation: CASSLISTGRYNEQFF.

The CDR3: CASSLGGLAGGIITDTQYF. The CDR3 region has the DNA TGCGCCAGCAGCTTGGGGGGACTAGCGGGAGGCATTATCACAGATACGCAGTATTTT. This chain connects TRBV5-1 to TRBJ2-3, with 15 bases matching TRBD2. The J segment lost 2 bases and the V segment lost 0 bases, leaving 7 bases of the junction unmatched. The CDR3 length is 19 residues. Germline CDR1 reads SGHRS; CDR2 reads YFSETQ.

This chain links TRBV21-1 with TRBJ2-2; the table names TRBD2, a call not compared with the DNA. TRBV21-1 is recorded as a pseudogene. The CDR3 extends over 16 amino acids. CDR3 DNA sequence: TGTGCCAGCATACGGTCGAGGAAAGAAAACACCGGGGAGCTGTTTTTT. Translation gives CASIRSRKENTGELFF.

The chain combines TRBV19 with TRBJ1-1, with a possible D match to TRBD1 (6 bases). The CDR3 contains 12 residues. Germline V CDR1 and CDR2: LNHDA, SQIVND (reference sequence). V lost 6 bases and J lost 5, with 10 bases in between. The CDR3 DNA reads as TGTGCCAGTAGAGCAGGGGAAACTGAAGCTTTCTTT. It is translated as CASRAGETEAFF. The variable domain in full, completed from reference TRBV19 and TRBJ1-1, reads DGGITQSPKYLFRKEGQNVTLSCEQNLNHDAMYWYRQDPGQGLRLIYYSQIVNDFQKGDIAEGYSVSREKKESFPLTVTSAQKNPTAFYLCASRAGETEAFFGQGTRLTVV.

The rearrangement uses TRBV7-6 and TRBJ1-2; D gene unclear. Trimming took 4 bases from V and 7 from J, leaving 10 bases between them. CDR3 length: 12 amino acids. CDR1 is SGHVS, CDR2 FNYEAQ, per germline. The CDR3 protein is CASSSPGSGYTF. CDR3 DNA: TGTGCCAGCAGCTCCCCAGGTAGTGGCTACACCTTC.

The chain is built from TRBV19 and TRBJ2-1; 10 bases align to TRBD2. The junction had 7 bases not matched to a gene; V was cut back by 3 bases and J by 8 bases. Germline CDR1 and CDR2: LNHDA and SQIVND (reference sequence). This CDR3 is built from 15 residues. CDR3 region: CASSIGLADFYEQFF. CDR3 bases: TGTGCCAGTAGTATCGGACTAGCGGACTTTTATGAGCAGTTCTTC.

The V gene is TRBV5-5, the J gene TRBJ2-5, with a tentative D call TRBD2 (6 bases). This CDR3 comprises 15 residues. Germline CDR1 is SGHKS and CDR2 is YYEKEE (reference sequence). Trimming removed 0 bases at V and 7 bases at J, with 16 bases between. The CDR3 protein is CASSLGQQRVGTQYF. Here the CDR3 DNA reads TGTGCCAGCAGCTTGGGGCAGCAGCGGGTTGGGACCCAGTACTTC.

The chain has TRBV4-2 and TRBJ2-7; a weak D match, TRBD2 (6 bases). Germline CDR1 and CDR2: LGHNA and YNFKEQ. The V end lost 0 bases, the J end lost 0 bases, and 15 bases lay between the germline ends. This CDR3 comprises 17 residues. The CDR3 loop reads CASSQDSERTISYEQYF. For the CDR3, the DNA is TGTGCCAGCAGCCAAGATTCGGAGCGGACTATCTCCTACGAGCAGTACTTC.

The rearrangement uses TRBV7-9 and TRBJ2-1; 7 nucleotides agree with TRBD2. CDR1 and CDR2 (germline): SEHNR, FQNEAQ (reference sequence). There are 14 residues in the CDR3. The V gene end was trimmed by 7 bases and the J gene end by 8 bases; junction bases not matched to a gene: 11. In DNA, the CDR3 is TGTGCCAGCACCCTCCGCCGGGGGGACGATGAGCAGTTCTTC. It is translated as CASTLRRGDDEQFF.

The V gene is TRBV5-1, the J gene TRBJ2-2; D ambiguous. V lost 2 bases to trimming and J lost 6 bases, with 11 bases between them. Germline assignment: CDR1 SGHRS and CDR2 YFSETQ. This CDR3 region has 14 residues. The CDR3 bases are TGCGCCAGCAGCTTTTCCCAGAGGTCCGGGGAGCTGTTTTTT. It specifies CASSFSQRSGELFF.

The chain is built from TRBV19 and TRBJ1-2, with D tentatively TRBD1 (6 bases). The germline CDR1 and CDR2 sequences are LNHDA and SQIVND (reference sequence). The CDR3 consists of 16 residues. V lost 4 bases and J 7 bases, leaving 22 bases between the germline ends. The CDR3 sequence: CASSTSPTGLLRGYTF. CDR3 DNA sequence: TGTGCCAGTAGTACTAGCCCTACAGGGTTACTGCGTGGCTACACCTTC.